Here is one T cell receptor (beta chain) with its context. Only in-frame clones appear in the TCRdb table, and some are missing; sequencing was by immunoSEQ multiplex PCR. The sample shows some 97,000 clones, roughly nine tenths of them seen only once. V shed 1 base and J 4 bases; nucleotides not matched to a gene: 7. The CDR3 loop spans 16 amino acids. CDR1 is SGHVS and CDR2 is FNYEAQ in the germline V gene. The sample originates from a study of control samples from healthy donors and cancer patients. Input material: blood. The chain carries TRBV7-6 and TRBJ2-3, with TRBD2 matching over 8 bases. This sequence was found in a woman aged 45-59 years in good health. CDR3 amino acids: CASSLESGGRPDTQYF. DNA of the CDR3: TGTGCCAGCAGCTTAGAAAGTGGCGGGAGGCCAGATACGCAGTATTTT.